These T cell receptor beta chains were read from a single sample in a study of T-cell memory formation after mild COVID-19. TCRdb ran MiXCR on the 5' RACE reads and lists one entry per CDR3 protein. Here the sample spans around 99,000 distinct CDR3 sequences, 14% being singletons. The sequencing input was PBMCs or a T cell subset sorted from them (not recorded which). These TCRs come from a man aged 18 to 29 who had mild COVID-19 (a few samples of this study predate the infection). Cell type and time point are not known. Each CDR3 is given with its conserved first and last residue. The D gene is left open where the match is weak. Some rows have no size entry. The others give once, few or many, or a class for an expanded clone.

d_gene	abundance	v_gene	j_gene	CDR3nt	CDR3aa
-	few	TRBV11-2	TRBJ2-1	TGTGCCAGCAGCCTTAACAATGAGCAGTTCTTC	CASSLNNEQFF
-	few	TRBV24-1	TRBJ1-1	TGTGCCACCAGTGATTTACCAGGTGTGGCTTTCTTT	CATSDLPGVAFF
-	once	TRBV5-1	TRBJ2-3	TGCGCCAGCAGCTTCGGGTCGCCAGATACGCAGTATTTT	CASSFGSPDTQYF
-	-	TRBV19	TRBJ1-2	TGTGCCTCAGGTGTGGGCGGGTTCGATGGCTACACCTTC	CASGVGGFDGYTF
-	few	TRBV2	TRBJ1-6	TGTGCCAGCGGGGAGACAGTTAATTCACCCCTCCACTTT	CASGETVNSPLHF
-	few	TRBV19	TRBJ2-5	TGTGCCAGTAGTCCGGGACATCGCCAAGAGACCCAGTACTTC	CASSPGHRQETQYF
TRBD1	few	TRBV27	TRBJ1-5	TGTGCCAGCGGGACAGGGTATCCGCCCCAGCATTTT	CASGTGYPPQHF
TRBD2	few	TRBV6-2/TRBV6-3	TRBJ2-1	TGTGCCAGCAGTTACTCGAAGCGGGAGGGGACCCCCTACAATGAGCAGTTCTTC	CASSYSKREGTPYNEQFF
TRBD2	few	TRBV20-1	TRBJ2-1	TGCAGTGCTAGAGAATTTAGCGGGGGGGACAATGAGCAGTTCTTC	CSAREFSGGDNEQFF
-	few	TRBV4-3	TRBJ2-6	TGCGCCAGCAGCCAAGGCAACAGTCCCTCTGGGGCCAACGTCCTGACTTTC	CASSQGNSPSGANVLTF
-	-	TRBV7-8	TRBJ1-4	TGTGCCAGCAGCTTTGGGGGGCTGGCTAATGAAAAACTGTTTTTT	CASSFGGLANEKLFF
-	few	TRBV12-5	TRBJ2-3	TGTGCTAGTGGTTTCTTAACAGGGTTCACAGATACGCAGTATTTT	CASGFLTGFTDTQYF
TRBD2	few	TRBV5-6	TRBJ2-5	TGTGCCAGCAGCTTGTCACTAGCGGCCCAAGAGACCCAGTACTTC	CASSLSLAAQETQYF
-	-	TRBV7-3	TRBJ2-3	TGTGCCAGCAGCCCAAGGGGGGGCAGTGTTCGAAGTAGCACAGATACGCAGTATTTT	CASSPRGGSVRSSTDTQYF
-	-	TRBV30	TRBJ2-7	TGTGCCTGGAAGGAGAGCTCCTACGAGCAGTACTTC	CAWKESSYEQYF
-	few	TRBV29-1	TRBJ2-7	TGCAGCGTTGAGTCGACGGCCTTCCCCTACGAGCAGTACTTC	CSVESTAFPYEQYF
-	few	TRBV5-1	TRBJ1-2	TGCGCCAGCAGCTTGGGGACACAGGAGGGCTACACCTTC	CASSLGTQEGYTF
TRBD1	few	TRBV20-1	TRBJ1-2	TGCAGTGCTAGAGATCGGAACAGGGGGGAGGCCTATGGCTACACCTTC	CSARDRNRGEAYGYTF
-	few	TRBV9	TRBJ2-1	TGTGCCAGCAGCGTAGAGCCGGAACCGGGGAACACTGAGCAGTTCTTC	CASSVEPEPGNTEQFF
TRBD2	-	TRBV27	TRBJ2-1	TGTGCCAGCAGTTTAGGACTAGCGGACAATGAGCAGTTCTTC	CASSLGLADNEQFF
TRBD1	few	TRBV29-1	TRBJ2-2	TGCAGCGTTGCCAGGGGGCAGGCCGGGGAGCTGTTTTTT	CSVARGQAGELFF
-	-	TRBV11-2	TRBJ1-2	TGTGCCAGCAGCTTAGCGCCGAGTGGGGGAGCAGGGTATGGCTACACCTTC	CASSLAPSGGAGYGYTF